This T cell receptor (beta chain) is from a study of Graves' ophthalmopathy and Graves' hyperthyroidism listed by TCRdb under 2018. For context, the study as a whole: A patient counted as having stable hyperthyroidism if there was no progression to ophthalmopathy within 18 months of follow-up. Once sampling was done, hyperthyroidism patients were given methimazole at a starting dose of 30 mg daily, while ophthalmopathy patients were given high-dose intravenous methylprednisolone. A discovery set of about a hundred patients (more than 40 ophthalmopathy, some 58 stable hyperthyroidism) was enrolled to explore V-J signatures distinguishing ophthalmopathy from hyperthyroidism. TCR beta repertoire signatures were used to distinguish Graves' ophthalmopathy from Graves' hyperthyroidism and to predict progression to ophthalmopathy. In total, under 150 blood samples were TCR-sequenced: under 45 ophthalmopathy, some 75 hyperthyroidism and about 17 hyperthyroidism-to-ophthalmopathy patients. The independent validation cohort included 18 to 20 hyperthyroidism patients plus 17 patients who later progressed from hyperthyroidism to ophthalmopathy. In more than five hyperthyroidism patients, the T-cell repertoires found in thyroid tissue were compared with those found in blood. Overall study outcomes, separate from this receptor: The 13-signature model separated ophthalmopathy from stable hyperthyroidism with around 90% sensitivity and about 81% specificity in cross-validation, and 80%/75% in the test set. Sample size was not predetermined statistically, and investigators were not blinded to group allocation. Most expanded thyroid clonotypes with a frequency above 0.001 also appeared in blood, which suggests that blood repertoires may reflect the immune response in the thyroid. In validation, the model predicted ophthalmopathy progression with over 60% sensitivity and less than 80% specificity; about a dozen predicted patients were CT-confirmed with GO in a median of about 7.1 months.

TCR beta CDR3 regions were amplified from RNA transcripts for repertoire sequencing. The first round was an RT-PCR using HTBI primers with the Qiagen OneStep RT-PCR kit, and this first round was followed by a second-round multiplex PCR, then size selection and purification. Sequencing of the libraries was carried out on an Illumina HiSeq2000 in paired-end mode with 100 bp reads. The authors' analysis ran thus. SOAPnuke was used for read processing, and reads with adapters, uncalled bases, a mean Phred below 15, or no exact constant-primer or identifier match were discarded. COPE v1.2.5 was used to merge high-quality paired reads. Each unique nucleotide sequence was defined as a clonotype, and clonotypes were aligned to IMGT TRB V, D and J references with MiTCR v1.1. The analysis was limited to V-J combinations with a frequency above 0.0001, which together covered approximately 99% of the repertoires. For each V-J combination, a TCR clonal expansion and chaos score was defined as the ratio of F50 clonal expansion to chaos observed in the TCRdist matrix. Welch's t-statistics and random forest were used to narrow the features down to approximately twelve V-J combinations, which were then fed into a naive Bayes classifier. The similarity between thyroid and blood repertoires was quantified using the Morisita-Horn index. Starting from the raw public reads, TCRdb applied fastp trimming at Q25, assembled clones with MiXCR and retained in-frame beta chains. Duplicate CDR3 protein sequences are folded into a single record with the most common DNA and genes. These V and J calls derive from TCRdb rather than the authors' analysis. This sample is represented by approximately 1.2 million distinct CDR3 sequences; roughly two fifths of them were singletons. Clones ranked in the top ten supply over 8.5% of the sample.

Patients with hyperthyroidism were aged 18 to 65 years, had been newly diagnosed, and had a disease duration of less than 2 months. Anyone with other autoimmune diseases, uncontrolled infections, pregnancy or lactation was excluded from the study. Clinical symptoms, serum thyroxine, TRAb, thyroid ultrasound and orbital computed tomography were used for diagnosis. Trizol reagent was used to extract the total RNA, and its quality was then checked on an Agilent 2100 Bioanalyzer. Trimming costs V 5 bases and J 8 bases, and their ends lie 21 bases apart. Reading from cysteine to phenylalanine, the CDR3 counts 15 amino acids. The DNA shown is the 45-base CDR3, in frame from base 1. In the germline V gene (reference sequence), CDR1 corresponds to SEHNR and CDR2 to FQNEAQ. This clonotype was recorded many times. What antigen it recognizes has not been identified. No base quality information exists; no much larger clone differs at one position.

The receptor was derived from an adult man with Graves' hyperthyroidism. Sequenced input: peripheral blood or thyroid tissue (not recorded which). The chain was built from TRBV7-9 and TRBJ1-2, with no D gene named confidently. Read as DNA, the sequence is TGTGCCAGCAGCCCACTGGCCCCTGGGGAAGGCGGCTACACCTTC. It is translated as CASSPLAPGEGGYTF.